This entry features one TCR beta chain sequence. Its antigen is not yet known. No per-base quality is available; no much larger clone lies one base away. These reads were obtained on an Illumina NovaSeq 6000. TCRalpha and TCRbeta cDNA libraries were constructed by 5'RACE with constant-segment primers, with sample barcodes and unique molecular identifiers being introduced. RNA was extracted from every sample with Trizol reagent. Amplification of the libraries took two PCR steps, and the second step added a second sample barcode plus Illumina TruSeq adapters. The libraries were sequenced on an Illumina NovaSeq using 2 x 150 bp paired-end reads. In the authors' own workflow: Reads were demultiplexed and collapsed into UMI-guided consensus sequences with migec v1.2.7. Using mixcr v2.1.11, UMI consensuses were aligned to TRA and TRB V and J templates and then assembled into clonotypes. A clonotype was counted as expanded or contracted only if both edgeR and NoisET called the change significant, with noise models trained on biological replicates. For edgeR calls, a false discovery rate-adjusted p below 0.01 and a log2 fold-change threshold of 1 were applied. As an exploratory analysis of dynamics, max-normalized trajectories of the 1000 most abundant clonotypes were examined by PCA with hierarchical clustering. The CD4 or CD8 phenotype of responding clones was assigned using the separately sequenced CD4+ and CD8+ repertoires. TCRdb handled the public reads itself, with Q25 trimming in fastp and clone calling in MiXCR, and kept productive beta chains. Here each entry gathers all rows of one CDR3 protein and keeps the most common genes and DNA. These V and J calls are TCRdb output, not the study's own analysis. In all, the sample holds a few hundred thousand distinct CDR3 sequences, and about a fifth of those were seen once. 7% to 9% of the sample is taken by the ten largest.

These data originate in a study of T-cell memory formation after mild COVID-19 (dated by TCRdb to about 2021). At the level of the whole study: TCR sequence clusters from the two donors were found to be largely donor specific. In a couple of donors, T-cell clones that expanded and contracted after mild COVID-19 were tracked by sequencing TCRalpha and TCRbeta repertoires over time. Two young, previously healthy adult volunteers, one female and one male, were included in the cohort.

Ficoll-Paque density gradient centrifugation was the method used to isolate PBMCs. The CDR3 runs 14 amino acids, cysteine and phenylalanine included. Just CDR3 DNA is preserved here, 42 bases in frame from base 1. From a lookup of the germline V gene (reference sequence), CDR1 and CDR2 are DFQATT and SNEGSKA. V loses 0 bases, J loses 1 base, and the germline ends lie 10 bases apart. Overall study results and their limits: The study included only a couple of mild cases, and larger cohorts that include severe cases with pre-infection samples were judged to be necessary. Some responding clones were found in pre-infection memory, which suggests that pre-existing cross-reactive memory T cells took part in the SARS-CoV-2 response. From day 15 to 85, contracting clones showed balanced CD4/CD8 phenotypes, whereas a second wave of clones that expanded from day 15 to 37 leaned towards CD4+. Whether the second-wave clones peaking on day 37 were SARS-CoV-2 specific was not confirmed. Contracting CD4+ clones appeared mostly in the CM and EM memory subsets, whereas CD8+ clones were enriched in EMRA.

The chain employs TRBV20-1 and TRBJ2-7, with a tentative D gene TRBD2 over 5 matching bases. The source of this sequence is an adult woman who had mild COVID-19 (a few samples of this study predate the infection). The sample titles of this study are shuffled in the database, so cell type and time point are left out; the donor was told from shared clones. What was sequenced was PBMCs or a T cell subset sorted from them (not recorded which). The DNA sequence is TGCAGTGCTAGAGATATGACGGGATCCTACGAGCAGTACTTC. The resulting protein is CSARDMTGSYEQYF.